This is a list of T cell receptor beta chains from one sample in a study of blood T cell repertoires in COVID-19. Assay used: immunoSEQ multiplex PCR; TCRdb lists only in-frame clones, some missing. In the table there are 500,000 to 600,000 clones, 85% to 90% of which are singletons. What was sequenced was peripheral blood. The receptors stem from a woman between 45 and 60 years old with COVID-19, enrolled during active disease. CDR3s include the opening cysteine and the closing phenylalanine or tryptophan. Size tells how often a clone was seen (once, few, many) or the class of an expanded clone, and some rows leave it out.

-,TRBJ1-1,TRBV6-5,CASSSTVNTEAFF
-,TRBJ1-4,TRBV27,CASSIRVATNEKLFF
-,TRBJ1-2,TRBV6-6,CASSSTGTGALYGYTF
-,TRBJ1-5,TRBV19,CASSRPGTGSQPQHF
few,TRBJ1-5,TRBV19,CASSIEGWQPQHF
-,TRBJ1-2,TRBV11-2,CASSLGRGDYGYTF
-,TRBJ1-6,TRBV5-3,CARSLGQGVANSPLHF
-,TRBJ1-1,TRBV2,CASSELFTGQAKNTEAFF
few,TRBJ1-5,TRBV27,CASSPQGNQPQHF
-,TRBJ1-3,TRBV30,CAWNRGNTIYF
-,TRBJ2-3,TRBV6-5,CAVQKAIPRDTQYF
-,TRBJ1-2,TRBV30,CACGPEAGDPEGYTF
-,TRBJ2-2,TRBV27,CASSSSGTGGSTGELFF
once,TRBJ2-3,TRBV19,CASRPLGRGGSTDTQYF
-,TRBJ2-3,TRBV5-1,CASSLKSSGGRADTQYF
once,TRBJ1-1,TRBV5-1,CASSLVRQGDITEAFF
-,TRBJ1-5,TRBV25-1,CASTRRGGANQPQHF
once,TRBJ2-5,TRBV19,CASSPQDSRPETQYF
-,TRBJ1-3,TRBV25-1,CASTTSGGNTIYF
-,TRBJ1-2,TRBV9,CASSQLWGDGYTF
-,TRBJ2-4,TRBV29-1,CSVVTPVGLLKNIQYF
-,TRBJ2-2,TRBV27,CASSLRTAAAGELFF
-,TRBJ1-2,TRBV19,CASSMGPSSNGYTF
-,TRBJ2-1,TRBV2,CASSELGLAGNNEQFF
-,TRBJ1-6,TRBV4-2,CASSMNLRALNSPLHF
-,TRBJ2-5,TRBV19,CASEDRGLETQYF
-,TRBJ2-7,TRBV5-1,CASSLAAGSSYEQYF
-,TRBJ2-6,TRBV18,CASSPWFEVSGANVLTF
once,TRBJ2-1,TRBV7-3,CASSSPGLASGEQFF
few,TRBJ2-2,TRBV27,CASSLNGVFSTGELFF
-,TRBJ1-1,TRBV24-1,CATRQTGNTEAFF
-,TRBJ2-1,TRBV25-1,CASSANWPGNNEQFF
-,TRBJ2-3,TRBV5-4,CASSSFGWQGAIADTQYF
-,TRBJ2-5,TRBV12-3/TRBV12-4,CASRVQGAETQYF
-,TRBJ1-1,TRBV29-1,CRTGGNTEAFF
-,TRBJ1-6,TRBV2,CASRGGLYFGSPLHF
-,TRBJ1-5,TRBV19,CASSTRGKTGDSNQPQHF
-,TRBJ2-7,TRBV30,CAWIDPTGVYEQYF
-,TRBJ1-2,TRBV6-5,CASRGAWDGYTF
-,TRBJ1-5,TRBV2,CASRDRVGNQPQHF
-,TRBJ1-1,TRBV12-2,CASRLWRQPTSSEITEAFF
-,TRBJ2-7,TRBV6-6,CASTPDRGSYEQYF
-,TRBJ1-6,TRBV28,CASSLDRFPPNSPLHF
once,TRBJ2-7,TRBV6-6,CASSPPRPDRATYEQYF
-,TRBJ2-2,TRBV27,CASSFVGAGTGELFF